The 18 T cell receptor beta chains below come from one sample, sequenced in a study of shared clonotypes between healthy human individuals. TCRdb's copy holds only in-frame clones and misses some; the assay was immunoSEQ multiplex PCR. The sample holds about 750,000 clones; approximately 92% are singletons and the top ten take 24%. Positively selected for CCR7, the CD45RO-negative cells used as naive CD8 cells excluded terminally differentiated effector memory CD45RA+ cells. Material for sequencing was naive CD8+ T cells sorted from blood. All receptors derive from a man aged 25-45 years in good health.

V is TRBV5-1 and J is TRBJ2-1; 9 positions agree with TRBD1. The CDR3 consists of 15 residues. Trimming took 4 bases from V and 9 from J; bases not matched to a gene: 11. The germline CDR1 and CDR2 sequences are SGHRS and YFSETQ. CDR3 protein: CASSPGQGIRGEQFF. Here the CDR3 DNA reads TGCGCCAGCAGCCCCGGACAGGGGATTCGTGGTGAGCAGTTCTTC.

The chain links TRBV5-1 to TRBJ2-1, with a weak D call TRBD2 (6 bases). Germline V CDR1 and CDR2: SGHRS, YFSETQ. With 3 bases removed from V and 7 bases from J, the gap between germline ends came to 17 bases. The CDR3 has 15 residues. The CDR3 bases are TGCGCCAGCAGCTGGGGGGATGACAGCTTGAATGAGCAGTTCTTC. Its translation is CASSWGDDSLNEQFF.

The rearrangement uses TRBV7-8 and TRBJ2-1; D call uncertain. Per germline, CDR1 SGHVS and CDR2 FQNEAQ. There are 14 residues in the CDR3. Trimming shortened V by 2 bases and J by 8 bases, and 13 bases separated the two germline ends. CDR3 sequence: CASSLYAGIDEQFF. CDR3 coding DNA: TGTGCCAGCAGCTTATACGCTGGGATCGATGAGCAGTTCTTC.

This clone appeared once. The rearrangement uses TRBV27 and TRBJ1-1, with a tentative D call TRBD1 (6 bases). In germline, CDR1 is MNHEY, CDR2 SMNVEV (reference sequence). This CDR3 spans 13 amino acids. With 4 bases removed from V and 6 bases from J, the gap between germline ends came to 12 bases. The CDR3 DNA is TGTGCCAGCAGTTCCATTCACAGGGCTGAAGCTTTCTTT. Protein: CASSSIHRAEAFF.

This rearrangement joins TRBV5-6 to TRBJ2-7; D perhaps matches TRBD1 (6 bases). The germline V and J ends were trimmed by 4 bases and 6 bases, with 32 bases remaining between them. CDR3 length equals 19 residues. Germline assignment: CDR1 SGHDT and CDR2 YYEEEE. Here the CDR3 reads CASSRAGRGPETPPSEQYF. As DNA, the CDR3 is TGTGCCAGCAGCCGGGCCGGCAGGGGTCCGGAGACCCCCCCTAGCGAGCAGTACTTC. Full variable domain (missing parts from reference TRBV5-6 and TRBJ2-7): DAGVTQSPTHLIKTRGQQVTLRCSPKSGHDTVSWYQQALGQGPQFIFQYYEEEERQRGNFPDRFSGHQFPNYSSELNVNALLLGDSALYLCASSRAGRGPETPPSEQYFGPGTRLTVT.

V gene TRBV6-6 combines with J gene TRBJ1-1; D gene ambiguous. The CDR3 is 13 residues long. The germline V and J ends were trimmed by 4 bases and 7 bases, with 13 bases remaining between them. CDR1 and CDR2 from the germline V gene are MNHNY and SVGAGI (reference sequence). CDR3: CASSFGGHFEAFF. The CDR3 nucleotides are TGTGCCAGCAGTTTTGGAGGGCATTTTGAAGCTTTCTTT.

The J gene is TRBJ2-3, the V gene TRBV27, with a possible D match to TRBD2 (5 bases). V gave up 3 bases and J gave up 2 bases, with 30 bases separating them. Germline CDR1 MNHEY, CDR2 SMNVEV (reference sequence). This CDR3 spans 21 amino acids. The CDR3 here is CASSFSSGRLAFNGYTDTQYF. In DNA form, the CDR3 reads TGTGCCAGCAGTTTTTCGTCCGGGCGGCTAGCCTTCAACGGATACACAGATACGCAGTATTTT.

The V gene is TRBV18, the J gene TRBJ2-1, with 9 nucleotides matching TRBD2. Germline V gene sequence: CDR1 KGHSH, CDR2 LQKENI. There are 17 residues in the CDR3. J gave up 3 bases and V 3 bases, and 9 bases lay outside the gene matches. Written as DNA, the CDR3 is TGTGCCAGCTCACCTTTCCATAGCGGGAGTAACTACAATGAGCAGTTCTTC. Translation gives CASSPFHSGSNYNEQFF.

The chain recombines TRBV4-1 with TRBJ2-7, with D hard to call. CDR1 and CDR2 (germline): MGHRA, YSYEKL. There are 12 residues in the CDR3. V was cut by 3 bases and J by 3 bases, with 6 bases left in between. The CDR3 is CASSHLNYEQYF. The CDR3, as DNA: TGCGCCAGCAGCCATCTCAACTACGAGCAGTACTTC.

The chain uses TRBV7-8 and TRBJ2-1; D not certain. This CDR3 has 11 residues. Germline V lookup: CDR1 SGHVS, CDR2 FQNEAQ. V was clipped by 7 bases and J by 5 bases, with 6 bases between them. The CDR3 is CASTPNNEQFF. The CDR3 region has the DNA TGTGCCAGCACCCCAAACAATGAGCAGTTCTTC.

This sequence joins TRBV2 and TRBJ1-1; D ambiguous. CDR3 length: 13 amino acids. From germline, CDR1 is SNHLY and CDR2 FYNNEI. V was trimmed by 2 bases and J by 3 bases, leaving 7 bases between them. The CDR3 DNA follows: TGTGCCAGCAGTGAAAGTCCCGACACTGAAGCTTTCTTT. This gives the protein CASSESPDTEAFF.

The gene calls are TRBV5-1 and TRBJ2-7, with 10 bases that match TRBD1. Germline V gene data show CDR1 as SGHRS and CDR2 as YFSETQ. This CDR3 is built from 15 residues. The V and J ends lost 0 bases and 4 bases, in that order; junction bases with no gene match: 4. The CDR3 DNA reads TGCGCCAGCAGCTTGGAAGGGACAGGGGCTTACGAGCAGTACTTC. It specifies CASSLEGTGAYEQYF.

The V call is TRBV6-1, the J call TRBJ1-2, with 11 bases that match TRBD1. With 0 bases clipped from V and 8 bases from J, the junction kept 14 bases outside the gene matches. The CDR3 spans 18 residues. CDR1 MNHNS and CDR2 SASEGT come from the germline V gene. CDR3 in DNA: TGTGCCAGCAGTGAAGCTTCGCCCTGGACAGGGGGCCCTTGGGGCTACACCTTC. Amino acid sequence: CASSEASPWTGGPWGYTF.

The chain recombines TRBV19 with TRBJ2-1; 7 bases line up with TRBD2. Trimming took 4 bases from V and 1 from J; bases not matched to a gene: 13. There are 18 residues in the CDR3. Germline V gene data show CDR1 as LNHDA and CDR2 as SQIVND (reference sequence). CDR3 in amino acids: CASSTPGQREASYNEQFF. The CDR3 DNA sequence: TGTGCCAGTAGTACCCCAGGGCAGCGGGAAGCATCCTACAATGAGCAGTTCTTC. Based on the CDR3 plus reference TRBV19 and TRBJ2-1, the full variable domain is DGGITQSPKYLFRKEGQNVTLSCEQNLNHDAMYWYRQDPGQGLRLIYYSQIVNDFQKGDIAEGYSVSREKKESFPLTVTSAQKNPTAFYLCASSTPGQREASYNEQFFGPGTRLTVL.

The genes are TRBV2 and TRBJ2-1; 7 bases map to TRBD1. Germline lookup yields CDR1 SNHLY and CDR2 FYNNEI. The V and J ends lost 3 bases and 4 bases, in that order; junction bases with no gene match: 9. This CDR3 contains 16 residues. The CDR3 region has the DNA TGTGCCAGCAGTGATGAACAGGGGTCTCATTACAATGAGCAGTTCTTC. Amino acids: CASSDEQGSHYNEQFF. The full variable domain, completed using reference TRBV2 and TRBJ2-1, is EPEVTQTPSHQVTQMGQEVILRCVPISNHLYFYWYRQILGQKVEFLVSFYNNEISEKSEIFDDQFSVERPDGSNFTLKIRSTKLEDSAMYFCASSDEQGSHYNEQFFGPGTRLTVL.

V is TRBV5-6 and J is TRBJ2-7, with 7 nucleotides matching TRBD2. J lost 0 bases, V lost 0 bases, and 3 bases had no gene match. CDR1 SGHDT and CDR2 YYEEEE come from the germline V gene. The CDR3 loop spans 15 amino acids. CDR3 DNA sequence: TGTGCCAGCAGCTTGGCTAGCGGAGGCTCCTACGAGCAGTACTTC. Encoded protein: CASSLASGGSYEQYF.

This chain connects TRBV11-2 to TRBJ2-7, with 9 bases fitting TRBD2. This CDR3 is 18 amino acids long. Trimming at V came to 0 bases and at J to 3 bases, leaving 12 bases not matched to a gene. Germline V gene lookup returns CDR1 SGHAT and CDR2 FQNNGV. Written as DNA, the CDR3 is TGTGCCAGCAGCTTAGATAGTGGGACTAGCTACCCCCTCTACGAGCAGTACTTC. Protein sequence: CASSLDSGTSYPLYEQYF. The full variable domain, rest sourced from reference TRBV11-2 and TRBJ2-7, is EAGVAQSPRYKIIEKRQSVAFWCNPISGHATLYWYQQILGQGPKLLIQFQNNGVVDDSQLPKDRFSAERLKGVDSTLKIQPAKLEDSAVYLCASSLDSGTSYPLYEQYFGPGTRLTVT.

The CDR3 region has the DNA TGTGCCAGCAGCCCGAGCGGGGGGATTCGGGCCAATGAGCAGTTCTTC. Translated: CASSPSGGIRANEQFF. The chain links TRBV7-2 to TRBJ2-1, with TRBD2 matching 9 bases. V trimming: 5 bases; J trimming: 6 bases; junction bases outside the gene matches: 11. CDR1 and CDR2 from the germline V gene are SGHTA and FQGNSA. The CDR3 is made up of 16 amino acids.